The clone carrying this T cell receptor beta chain showed up just a few times. Its target is unknown. Sequencing used immunoSEQ multiplex PCR; TCRdb keeps in-frame clones, though not all of them. The table records some 33,000 clones, about four fifths of them present only once. The sample belongs to a study of PD-1 blockade in classical Hodgkin lymphoma. Broader study findings: Relative to healthy donors, newly diagnosed patients reportedly had lower baseline TCR diversity, which was reported as lower still in relapsed/refractory patients.

Germline-derived CDR1 and CDR2 are SGHAT and FQNNGV. This CDR3 contains 15 residues. V dropped 3 bases and J dropped 2 bases, with 13 bases sitting between them. Time point specified: cycle 4 day 1 (C4D1), after more than five weeks of nivolumab. Every patient relapsed after autologous stem cell transplantation, and brentuximab vedotin exposure varied. Source: peripheral blood mononuclear cells (PBMCs), taken before the fourth cycle of nivolumab. The sequence derives from a human donor with classical Hodgkin lymphoma. This chain joins TRBV11-2 and TRBJ2-5; D may correspond to TRBD1 or TRBD2 (5 bases each). In DNA form, the CDR3 reads TGTGCCAGCAGCTTGGGACCGATTGCACAAGAGACCCAGTACTTC. Its translation is CASSLGPIAQETQYF.